Listed below are T cell receptor beta chains from one sample, sequenced in a study of blood T cell repertoires in COVID-19. TCRdb keeps only in-frame clones here, not all; method: immunoSEQ multiplex PCR. The table has some 670,000 clones, 80% to 90% seen once. Source material: peripheral blood. These receptors all come from a woman aged 18-30 years with acute or convalescent COVID-19. CDR3s include the opening cysteine and the closing phenylalanine or tryptophan. Fields, in order: J gene, clone size, V gene, D gene, CDR3 protein, CDR3 DNA. D genes are given only for firm matches. For some rows the clone size is stated as once, few or many, or as a class when expanded; others skip it.

TRBJ1-2	few	TRBV6-5	-	CASRAQSSNYGYTF	TGTGCCAGCAGGGCACAGAGTTCGAACTATGGCTACACCTTC
TRBJ1-2	once	TRBV10-1	TRBD1	CASRDRGRGDGYTF	TGCGCCAGCAGAGACAGGGGCCGGGGGGATGGCTACACCTTC
TRBJ2-7	once	TRBV2	TRBD1	CASRASGTAYEQYF	TGTGCCAGCAGGGCCTCCGGGACAGCCTACGAGCAGTACTTC
TRBJ1-2	-	TRBV29-1	TRBD1	CSAPGTGGTGYTF	TGCAGCGCGCCCGGGACAGGGGGCACCGGCTACACCTTC
TRBJ2-7	-	TRBV27	TRBD1	CASSSQTGGYEQYF	TGTGCCAGCAGTTCTCAAACAGGGGGGTACGAGCAGTACTTC
TRBJ1-5	-	TRBV28	TRBD1	CASSSGTGGAQPQHF	TGTGCCAGCAGTTCCGGGACAGGGGGCGCACAGCCCCAGCATTTT
TRBJ2-7	-	TRBV5-1	TRBD1	CASSSTGDHEQYF	TGCGCCAGCAGCTCGACAGGGGATCACGAGCAGTACTTC
TRBJ1-1	once	TRBV18	TRBD1	CASSPRQGEDTEAFF	TGTGCCAGCTCACCAAGGCAGGGGGAGGACACTGAAGCTTTCTTT
TRBJ2-7	-	TRBV28	-	CASSLSPYDEQYF	TGTGCCAGCAGTTTATCCCCGTATGACGAGCAGTACTTC
TRBJ1-2	-	TRBV6-5	TRBD1	CANLGQGAPRGYTF	TGTGCCAACTTAGGACAGGGGGCGCCCCGTGGCTACACCTTC
TRBJ1-2	-	TRBV7-2	-	CASSPHNGASPGYTF	TGTGCCAGCAGCCCACATAATGGTGCTTCCCCCGGCTACACCTTC
TRBJ1-1	-	TRBV6-5	-	CASSYSQGSRPPEAFF	TGTGCCAGCAGTTACTCTCAGGGGTCTCGCCCCCCTGAAGCTTTCTTT
TRBJ1-5	-	TRBV30	-	CAWTAGTNQPQHF	TGTGCCTGGACCGCGGGAACTAATCAGCCCCAGCATTTT
TRBJ2-7	-	TRBV28	TRBD2	CASSLGSGGTTYEQYF	TGTGCCAGCAGTTTAGGTAGCGGGGGAACTACCTACGAGCAGTACTTC
TRBJ2-3	-	TRBV12-2	-	CASERLGLPAGEGDTQYF	TGTGCAAGCGAACGCTTAGGGTTACCAGCGGGGGAGGGAGATACGCAGTATTTT
TRBJ2-1	once	TRBV2	TRBD1	CASRPIGQGADNEQFF	TGTGCCAGCAGGCCGATTGGACAGGGGGCAGACAATGAGCAGTTCTTC
TRBJ1-1	-	TRBV28	-	CASSKGSLGTEAFF	TGTGCCAGCAGTAAAGGGAGTCTTGGGACTGAAGCTTTCTTT
TRBJ1-2	-	TRBV7-2	-	CASSKRQADYGYTF	TGTGCCAGCAGCAAGAGACAGGCGGACTATGGCTACACCTTC
TRBJ1-2	-	TRBV4-2	-	CASSQQTGSYGYTF	TGTGCCAGCAGCCAACAGACAGGTAGCTATGGCTACACCTTC
TRBJ2-2	-	TRBV3-1/TRBV3-2	TRBD1	CASSQQGAGELFF	TGTGCCAGCAGCCAACAGGGGGCCGGGGAGCTGTTTTTT
TRBJ2-5	-	TRBV30	TRBD2	CAWSVGLADQETQYF	TGTGCCTGGAGTGTGGGACTAGCGGATCAAGAGACCCAGTACTTC
TRBJ1-5	-	TRBV29-1	-	CSVGSGPNQPQHF	TGCAGCGTCGGGTCGGGTCCCAATCAGCCCCAGCATTTT
TRBJ2-3	-	TRBV5-1	TRBD2	CASSPSSGYSTDTQYF	TGCGCCAGCAGCCCCTCTAGCGGATACAGCACAGATACGCAGTATTTT
TRBJ1-1	-	TRBV3-1/TRBV3-2	TRBD1	CASSQWVDRDAAFF	TGTGCCAGCAGCCAATGGGTAGACAGGGACGCGGCTTTCTTT